What follows are 12 T cell receptor beta chains derived from one specimen sequenced in a study of tumor-infiltrating lymphocytes in primary liver carcinoma. They got blood RNA out of unsorted whole blood and also pulled out germline DNA. A constant-region primer served to make TCR beta cDNA from about 530 ng total RNA. Three nested multiplex PCR rounds, a slightly modified ARM-PCR, produced the libraries for TCR beta. TRBV1-TRBV30 forward and Cbeta reverse primers drove the first two approximately 10-cycle rounds. MiXCR, applied by TCRdb to the multiplex PCR reads, yields one record per CDR3 protein. The table records about 300,000 distinct CDR3 sequences, 65% of them present only once. Sequenced material: peripheral blood. The receptors derive from a man aged 35 to 55 with primary liver carcinoma and hepatitis B virus infection.

Points on this clonotype: It may be a read error: a sequence one base away is much more abundant. This chain connects TRBV12-3 or TRBV12-4 to TRBJ2-1; perhaps TRBD2 as D (6 bases). The CDR3 contains 15 residues. The V end lost 5 bases, the J end lost 4 bases, and 15 bases lay between the germline ends. The CDR3 bases are TGTGCCAGCAGTCCCGGGATGGGGACTTACAATGAGCAGTTCTTC. Protein product: CASSPGMGTYNEQFF.

This clonotype was seen ten or more times. The chain carries TRBV12-3 or TRBV12-4 and TRBJ2-2; the D call may be TRBD1 or TRBD2 (5 bases each). V was clipped by 2 bases and J by 3 bases, with 7 bases between them. The CDR3 has 14 residues. This CDR3 is CASSLWGYTGELFF. CDR3 nucleotide sequence: TGTGCCAGCAGTTTATGGGGGTACACCGGGGAGCTGTTTTTT.

Many counts were recorded for this clonotype. V gene TRBV6-1 combines with J gene TRBJ2-1; TRBD2 aligns across 7 bases. The CDR3 sequence is 16 residues long. Germline values: CDR1 MNHNS, CDR2 SASEGT. Losses at the gene ends were 3 bases for V and 0 bases for J; bases not matched to a gene: 5. The DNA for the CDR3 is TGTGCCAGCAGTGAGCGTTTAGCGGGCTCCTACAATGAGCAGTTCTTC. It specifies CASSERLAGSYNEQFF.

A few counts support this clonotype. The V gene is TRBV10-3, the J gene TRBJ1-3; TRBD1 matches at 8 bases. There are 15 residues in the CDR3. Germline V gene lookup returns CDR1 ENHRY and CDR2 SYGVKD. The junction had 3 bases not matched to a gene; V was cut back by 5 bases and J by 0 bases. CDR3 region: CAISTGGPSGNTIYF. In DNA, the CDR3 is TGTGCCATCAGTACAGGGGGGCCCTCTGGAAACACCATATATTTT.

This rearrangement joins TRBV4-2 to TRBJ1-4; TRBD1 is a possible D gene (6 bases). Trimming shortened V by 3 bases and J by 8 bases, and 13 bases separated the two germline ends. The CDR3 has 14 residues. Germline V CDR1 and CDR2: LGHNA, YNFKEQ. As DNA, the CDR3 is TGTGCCAGCAGCCATGGCGGGACAAGGGAAAAACTGTTTTTT. It is translated as CASSHGGTREKLFF.

In its sample, this clonotype was seen a few times. A much larger clone is a single base away; this may be a read error. V is TRBV6-6 and J is TRBJ1-5; the D gene is possibly TRBD1 (5 bases). The CDR3 consists of 16 residues. In germline, CDR1 is MNHNY, CDR2 SVGAGI (reference sequence). CDR3 DNA sequence: TGTGCCAGCAGTCGAACCGGGACGGGTAGCAATCAGTCCCAGCATTTT. This sequence encodes CASSRTGTGSNQSQHF.

As regards this clonotype: A read error is possible here, since a much larger clone lies one base away. This chain joins TRBV4-2 and TRBJ2-1; D uncertain. Germline CDR1 reads LGHNA; CDR2 reads YNFKEQ. With 0 bases removed from V and 3 bases from J, the gap between germline ends came to 9 bases. This CDR3 contains 15 residues. The CDR3 nucleotides read TGTGCCAGCAGCCAAGATTTGAGCAGCTACAATGAGCAGTTCTTC. Translation gives CASSQDLSSYNEQFF.

In regard to this clonotype: A read error may produce the germline difference seen at one junction end. V and J are TRBV13 and TRBJ2-7; 9 bases fit TRBD1. In germline, CDR1 is PRHDT, CDR2 FYEKMQ (reference sequence). The CDR3 runs to 14 residues. CDR3 in amino acids: CASSLRDRAYDQYF. CDR3 nucleotide sequence: TGTGCCAGCAGCCTCCGGGACAGGGCCTACGATCAGTACTTC.

This clonotype was seen ten or more times. The chain carries TRBV12-3 or TRBV12-4 and TRBJ2-7; D is perhaps TRBD2 (5 bases). The CDR3 contains 13 residues. V was shortened by 5 bases and J by 3 bases, with 11 bases between the two germline ends. CDR3: CASSPRDHYEQYF. The CDR3 nucleotides read TGTGCCAGCAGTCCCCGGGATCACTACGAGCAGTACTTC.

This clonotype is a singleton in its sample. This may be a read error: a much more frequent sequence differs by one nucleotide. This sequence joins TRBV4-2 and TRBJ1-1; D remains ambiguous. Germline loops: CDR1 LGHNA, CDR2 YNFKEQ. The length of the CDR3 is 12 residues. The CDR3 nucleotides are TGTGCCAGCAGCCAGGGTTTCACTAAAGCTTTCTTT. This translates into CASSQGFTKAFF.

The chain carries TRBV19 and TRBJ1-4, with D possibly matching TRBD1 (5 bases). V shed 4 bases and J shed 4 bases, with 7 bases lying between them. CDR3 size: 13 residues. Per germline, CDR1 LNHDA and CDR2 SQIVND (reference sequence). This CDR3 reads CASSKGLNEKLFF. In nucleotides, the CDR3 is TGTGCCAGTAGTAAGGGACTTAATGAAAAACTGTTTTTT.

Worth noting for this clonotype: A single base separates this from a much larger clone, so it may be a read error. The gene calls are TRBV6-2 or TRBV6-3 and TRBJ2-1; D may be TRBD2 (5 bases). CDR3 length equals 15 residues. V shed 8 bases and J shed 4 bases, with 18 bases lying between them. Per the germline V gene, CDR1 is MNHEY and CDR2 is SVGEGT. The DNA of the CDR3 is TGTGCCAGCCGCCCCGACTATGTCATATACAATGAGCAGTTCTTC. As protein: CASRPDYVIYNEQFF.